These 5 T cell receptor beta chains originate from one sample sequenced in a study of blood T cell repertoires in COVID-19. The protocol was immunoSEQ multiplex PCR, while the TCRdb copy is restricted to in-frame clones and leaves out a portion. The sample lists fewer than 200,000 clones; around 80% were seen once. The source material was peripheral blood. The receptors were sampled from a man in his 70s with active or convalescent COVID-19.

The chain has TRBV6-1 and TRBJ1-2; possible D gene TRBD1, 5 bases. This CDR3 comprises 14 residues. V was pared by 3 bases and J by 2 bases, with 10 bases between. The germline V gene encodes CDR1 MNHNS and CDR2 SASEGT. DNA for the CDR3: TGTGCCAGCAGTGACAGGGAATCCAACTATGGCTACACCTTC. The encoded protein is CASSDRESNYGYTF.

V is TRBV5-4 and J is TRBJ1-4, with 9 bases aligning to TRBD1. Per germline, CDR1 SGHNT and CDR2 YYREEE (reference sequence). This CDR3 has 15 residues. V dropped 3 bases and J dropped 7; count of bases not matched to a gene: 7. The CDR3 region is CASSSKQGASEKLFF. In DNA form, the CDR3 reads TGTGCCAGCAGCTCTAAACAGGGGGCGAGTGAAAAACTGTTTTTT. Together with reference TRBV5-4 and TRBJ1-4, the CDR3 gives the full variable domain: ETGVTQSPTHLIKTRGQQVTLRCSSQSGHNTVSWYQQALGQGPQFIFQYYREEENGRGNFPPRFSGLQFPNYSSELNVNALELDDSALYLCASSSKQGASEKLFFGSGTQLSVL.

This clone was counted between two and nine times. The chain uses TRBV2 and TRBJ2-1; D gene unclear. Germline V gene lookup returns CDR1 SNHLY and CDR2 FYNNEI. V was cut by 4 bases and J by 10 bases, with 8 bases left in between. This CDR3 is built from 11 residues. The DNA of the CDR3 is TGTGCCAGCAGTGTACAGTCCGAGCAGTTCTTC. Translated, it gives CASSVQSEQFF.

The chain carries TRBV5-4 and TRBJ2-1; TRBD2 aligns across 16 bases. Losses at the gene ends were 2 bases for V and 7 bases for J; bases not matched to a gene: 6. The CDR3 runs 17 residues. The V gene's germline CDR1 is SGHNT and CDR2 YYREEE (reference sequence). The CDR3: CASSFHAGLAGGNEQFF. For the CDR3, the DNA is TGTGCCAGCAGCTTTCACGCGGGACTAGCGGGGGGGAATGAGCAGTTCTTC.

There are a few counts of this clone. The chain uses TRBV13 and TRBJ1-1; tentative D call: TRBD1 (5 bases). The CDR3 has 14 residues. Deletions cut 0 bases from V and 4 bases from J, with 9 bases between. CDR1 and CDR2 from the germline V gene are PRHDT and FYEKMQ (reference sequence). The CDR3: CASSLGQDGTEAFF. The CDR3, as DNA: TGTGCCAGCAGCTTAGGACAGGATGGCACTGAAGCTTTCTTT.